These T cell receptor beta chains were read from a single sample in a study of early T cells in non-severe SARS-CoV-2 infection. Using its own MiXCR run on the 5' RACE reads, TCRdb lists one record per CDR3 protein. Among 37,000 or so distinct CDR3 sequences, roughly 6% were seen once, and the ten largest hold about a quarter. The specimen was whole blood. Source of these receptors: an adult who was a healthcare worker with PCR-confirmed SARS-CoV-2 infection or an uninfected control (not recorded which). The CDR3 runs from the conserved cysteine through the conserved F or W. D genes are given only for firm matches. Where a row states a size, it is once, few, many or the class of an expanded clone; other rows omit it.

j_call d_call clone_size v_call cdr3_aa cdr3_nt
TRBJ1-1 - few TRBV7-9 CASTMRDLMNTEAFF TGTGCCAGCACGATGAGGGATCTCATGAACACTGAAGCTTTCTTT
TRBJ1-1 - many TRBV18 CASSPYVLGDTEAFF TGTGCCAGCTCACCATATGTGCTGGGAGACACTGAAGCTTTCTTT
TRBJ1-1 - many TRBV29-1 CSVLQSLNTEAFF TGCAGCGTTTTACAGTCATTGAACACTGAAGCTTTCTTT
TRBJ2-2 - many TRBV28 CASSLLGGELFF TGTGCCAGCAGTCTCTTAGGCGGGGAGCTGTTTTTT
TRBJ2-7 TRBD1 many TRBV12-3/TRBV12-4 CASRPGQGPWGEYEQYF TGTGCCAGCAGGCCGGGACAGGGTCCCTGGGGGGAATACGAGCAGTACTTC
TRBJ1-2 - - TRBV20-1 CSAPTGGGYGYTF TGCAGTGCTCCTACAGGTGGCGGCTATGGCTACACCTTC
TRBJ2-1 TRBD2 many TRBV7-2 CASSPSSGGFNEQFF TGTGCCAGCAGCCCCTCTAGCGGGGGGTTCAATGAGCAGTTCTTC
TRBJ1-1 - many TRBV20-1 CSAIDRTNTEAFF TGCAGTGCTATTGACAGGACGAACACTGAAGCTTTCTTT
TRBJ2-2 TRBD2 few TRBV5-1 CASSLGLAVNTGELFF TGCGCCAGCAGCTTGGGCCTAGCGGTGAACACCGGGGAGCTGTTTTTT
TRBJ2-7 TRBD2 few TRBV18 CASSPGGNPHEQYF TGTGCCAGCTCACCGGGGGGGAATCCCCACGAGCAGTACTTC
TRBJ2-3 - many TRBV15 CATSRTARTDTQYF TGTGCCACCAGCAGGACCGCTAGAACAGATACGCAGTATTTT
TRBJ2-5 TRBD2 many TRBV7-2 CASSLVGGSYETQYF TGTGCCAGCAGCTTAGTGGGCGGGAGTTATGAGACCCAGTACTTC
TRBJ2-5 - many TRBV28 CASNGDEETQYF TGTGCCAGTAATGGGGACGAGGAGACCCAGTACTTC
TRBJ2-3 - - TRBV20-1 CSASLGRASTDTQYF TGCAGTGCTAGCCTAGGGCGGGCGAGCACAGATACGCAGTATTTT
TRBJ1-1 TRBD1 few TRBV5-1 CASSERGQGAFF TGCGCCAGCAGCGAAAGGGGACAGGGAGCTTTCTTT
TRBJ2-5 TRBD1 many TRBV2 CASSAGTARQETQYF TGTGCCAGCAGTGCCGGGACAGCGAGACAAGAGACCCAGTACTTC
TRBJ2-6 - many TRBV12-3/TRBV12-4 CASTLGQIGSGANVLTF TGTGCCAGCACCTTAGGACAGATAGGCTCTGGGGCCAACGTCCTGACTTTC
TRBJ2-7 TRBD2 many TRBV10-1 CAVSTSGRRDHEQYF TGCGCCGTCTCCACTAGCGGGAGGAGAGACCACGAGCAGTACTTC
TRBJ1-2 - many TRBV10-3 CAISDTGGPSEAGTF TGTGCCATCAGTGACACAGGAGGACCCTCTGAGGCGGGAACCTTC
TRBJ1-1 - many TRBV3-1 CASSGGRGGTEAFF TGTGCCAGCAGCGGGGGAAGGGGAGGCACTGAAGCTTTCTTT
TRBJ2-1 - many TRBV7-6 CASSLPHRGEPDNEQFF TGTGCCAGCAGCTTACCCCATAGGGGGGAGCCCGACAATGAGCAGTTCTTC
TRBJ1-1 - many TRBV18 CASSSRQIKNTEAFF TGTGCCAGCTCCAGTAGACAGATAAAGAACACTGAAGCTTTCTTT
TRBJ2-7 TRBD1 - TRBV16 CASSQVGGPYEQYF TGTGCCAGCAGCCAAGTAGGGGGCCCCTACGAGCAGTACTTC
TRBJ1-1 - many TRBV18 CASSPQGFEAFF TGTGCCAGCTCACCACAGGGATTTGAAGCTTTCTTT
TRBJ1-1 - many TRBV7-2 CASILSRGSTEAFF TGTGCCAGCATCCTGTCCAGGGGTTCGACTGAAGCTTTCTTT
TRBJ1-5 - few TRBV6-5 CASSYLGGGQPQHF TGTGCCAGCAGTTACCTTGGGGGCGGTCAGCCCCAGCATTTT